The 16 T cell receptor beta chains listed next were all sequenced from one sample in a study of identical twins. TCRdb ran MiXCR on the 5' RACE reads and lists one entry per CDR3 protein. The sample lists approximately 1.8 million distinct CDR3 sequences, under 35% occurring once. The sample comprised cord blood. The receptors shown here come from a newborn girl in good health.

V is TRBV27 and J is TRBJ2-5; 10 bases match TRBD1. CDR1 and CDR2 from the germline V gene are MNHEY and SMNVEV (reference sequence). The CDR3 extends over 15 amino acids. The V segment lost 4 bases and the J segment 1 base; nucleotides outside the gene matches: 3. This chain's CDR3 is CASSSRQGAQETQYF. The CDR3 nucleotides are TGTGCCAGCAGTTCTCGACAGGGGGCCCAAGAGACCCAGTACTTC.

On this clonotype: The junction and the germline gene differ at one end; a read error may be behind it. The chain is built from TRBV7-9 and TRBJ2-3; D remains unclear. The length of the CDR3 is 13 residues. CDR1 SEHNR and CDR2 FQNEAQ come from the germline V gene (reference sequence). This CDR3 reads CASTLGSTDTQYF. CDR3 in DNA: TGTGCCAGCACCTTAGGTAGCACAGATACGCAGTATTTT. Complete variable domain (other parts from reference TRBV7-9 and TRBJ2-3): DTGVSQNPRHKITKRGQNVTFRCDPISEHNRLYWYRQTLGQGPEFLTYFQNEAQLEKSRLLSDRFSAERPKGSFSTLEIQRTEQGDSAMYLCASTLGSTDTQYFGPGTRLTVL.

This sequence joins TRBV20-1 and TRBJ2-7; D might be TRBD2 (6 bases). V lost 1 base and J lost 7, with 20 bases in between. Germline CDR1 and CDR2: DFQATT and SNEGSKA (reference sequence). The CDR3 sequence is 15 residues long. CDR3 region: CSARVGSGPDNEQYF. The CDR3 nucleotides are TGCAGTGCTAGAGTTGGTAGCGGCCCCGACAATGAGCAGTACTTC.

V is TRBV20-1 and J is TRBJ1-2; D not certain. Trimming removed 3 bases at V and 8 bases at J, with 16 bases between. The CDR3 runs to 13 residues. Germline CDR1 DFQATT, CDR2 SNEGSKA (reference sequence). CDR3 protein: CSASSPLSGGYTF. As DNA, the CDR3 is TGCAGTGCTAGCAGTCCTCTCTCGGGCGGCTACACCTTC.

The chain joins TRBV7-9 to TRBJ2-3, with TRBD2 as a possible D gene (5 bases). Per the germline V gene, CDR1 is SEHNR and CDR2 is FQNEAQ (reference sequence). The CDR3 spans 15 residues. Trimming shortened V by 8 bases and J by 5 bases, and 20 bases separated the two germline ends. The CDR3, as DNA: TGTGCCAGCCACGTTTTAGCGAGGGTCAGAGATACGCAGTATTTT. Amino acids: CASHVLARVRDTQYF.

V usage is TRBV20-1 and J usage is TRBJ1-1; D might be TRBD1 (6 bases). There are 16 residues in the CDR3. Trimming took 2 bases from V and 4 from J, leaving 20 bases between them. CDR1 and CDR2 (germline): DFQATT, SNEGSKA (reference sequence). DNA of the CDR3: TGCAGTGCTAGACGGGGGGCGCCCGGAGGTAGCACTGAAGCTTTCTTT. Translation: CSARRGAPGGSTEAFF.

This clonotype occurred once. One base away lies a much larger clone, so this may be a sequencing read error. The chain links TRBV12-3 or TRBV12-4 to TRBJ2-1, with D possibly TRBD2 on 6 matching bases. Trimming took off 4 bases at V and 10 bases at J, with 20 bases between the two ends. The CDR3 totals 15 residues. CDR3 DNA: TGTGCCAGCAGTTCCCGCCGGGACTCATTCTACGAGCAGTTCTTC. It specifies CASSSRRDSFYEQFF.

The gene calls are TRBV10-3 and TRBJ1-3; D call uncertain. V shed 8 bases and J shed 0 bases, with 8 bases lying between them. The CDR3 extends over 13 amino acids. From germline, CDR1 is ENHRY and CDR2 SYGVKD. Here the CDR3 reads CAIGVYSGNTIYF. CDR3 in DNA: TGTGCCATCGGGGTCTACTCTGGAAACACCATATATTTT.

This clonotype occurred many times. The J gene is TRBJ2-7, the V gene TRBV20-1; no definite D call. The CDR3 has 14 amino acids. Trimming took off 6 bases at V and 7 bases at J, with 22 bases between the two ends. Germline loops: CDR1 DFQATT, CDR2 SNEGSKA (reference sequence). CDR3 amino acids: CSAPGQINYLEQYF. CDR3 bases: TGCAGTGCCCCCGGCCAAATAAACTATTTGGAGCAGTACTTC.

Regarding this clonotype: The junction shows a germline mismatch at one end, possibly a read error. This chain joins TRBV5-1 and TRBJ1-4; weak D call: TRBD1 (5 bases). Germline V lookup: CDR1 SGHRS, CDR2 YFSETQ. The CDR3 contains 14 residues. CDR3 nucleotides: TGCGCCGGCAGCTTGGGACTCGAGTCCGAAAAACTGTTTTTT. Protein sequence: CAGSLGLESEKLFF.

The rearrangement joins TRBV27 to TRBJ2-2; D uncertain. Per germline, CDR1 MNHEY and CDR2 SMNVEV (reference sequence). The CDR3 loop spans 16 amino acids. V lost 3 bases, J lost 0 bases, and 11 bases lay in between. CDR3 sequence reads: CASSFDYRANTGELFF. In nucleotides, the CDR3 is TGTGCCAGCAGTTTTGATTATAGAGCGAACACCGGGGAGCTGTTTTTT.

This clonotype was observed a handful of times. This sequence joins TRBV14 and TRBJ2-1; 11 bases match TRBD2. Per the germline V gene, CDR1 is SGHDN and CDR2 is FVKESK. The CDR3 contains 15 residues. Trimming at V came to 1 base and at J to 6 bases, leaving 2 bases not matched to a gene. CDR3 nucleotide sequence: TGTGCCAGCAGCCAAGCGACTAGCGGGATCAATGAGCAGTTCTTC. This encodes CASSQATSGINEQFF. The full variable domain, in which reference TRBV14 and TRBJ2-1 provide the parts outside the CDR3, is EAGVTQFPSHSVIEKGQTVTLRCDPISGHDNLYWYRRVMGKEIKFLLHFVKESKQDESGMPNNRFLAERTGGTYSTLKVQPAELEDSGVYFCASSQATSGINEQFFGPGTRLTVL.

This clonotype was counted a few times. This chain links TRBV27 with TRBJ2-3, with D possibly being TRBD2 (6 bases). CDR1 and CDR2 (germline): MNHEY, SMNVEV (reference sequence). V lost 4 bases and J lost 5, with 16 bases in between. The CDR3 has 15 amino acids. The CDR3 loop reads CASSSTSLGLDTQYF. CDR3 nucleotides: TGTGCCAGCAGTTCAACAAGCTTGGGACTAGATACGCAGTATTTT.

This clonotype was seen only a few times. The CDR3 DNA reads TGCAGTGCTAGGAGACAGACCCACTATGGCTACACCTTC. Translated: CSARRQTHYGYTF. This chain connects TRBV20-1 to TRBJ1-2; D possibly corresponds to TRBD1 (5 bases). The CDR3 runs to 13 residues. Trimming took off 3 bases at V and 3 bases at J, with 11 bases between the two ends. Germline V gene lookup returns CDR1 DFQATT and CDR2 SNEGSKA (reference sequence).

This clonotype came up a few times. This chain joins TRBV2 and TRBJ1-2, with 7 bases that match TRBD1. V lost 2 bases, J lost 4 bases, and 4 bases stayed unmatched. The germline V gene has CDR1 SNHLY and CDR2 FYNNEI. This CDR3 contains 14 residues. The CDR3 loop reads CASSERSGGYGYTF. DNA of the CDR3: TGTGCCAGCAGTGAACGGTCAGGGGGCTATGGCTACACCTTC.

There are a few counts of this clonotype. The V and J genes are TRBV27 and TRBJ2-1, with TRBD1 identical over 7 bases. Unmatched junction bases numbered 9, after V lost 6 bases and J lost 4 bases. The CDR3 is 15 residues long. Germline-derived CDR1 and CDR2 are MNHEY and SMNVEV (reference sequence). CDR3 protein: CASRTLGQLYNEQFF. CDR3 bases: TGTGCCAGCAGGACTCTGGGACAGCTTTACAATGAGCAGTTCTTC.